The 8 T cell receptor beta chains given below trace back to one sample, sequenced in a study of T cell repertoires in cytomegalovirus infection. TCRdb re-analysed the reads in MiXCR, keeping a single row per CDR3 protein. The data contain hundreds of thousands of distinct CDR3 sequences, roughly 36% of them singletons. Their specific antigens are unknown. The sequenced sample was cultured PBMCs, obtained from culture after CMV antigen stimulation. The receptors derive from a human donor in good health (CMV status not recorded). Some clones in this sample may be carry-over from other donors' samples.

This chain joins TRBV7-9 and TRBJ2-7; possibly TRBD1 for D (5 bases). CDR1 and CDR2 from the germline V gene are SEHNR and FQNEAQ (reference sequence). CDR3 length: 16 amino acids. The V gene lost 2 bases and the J gene lost 2 bases, with 16 bases spanning the gap. The CDR3 is CASSLSSTASTYEQYF. The DNA of the CDR3 is TGTGCCAGCAGCTTATCTTCGACAGCATCAACCTACGAGCAGTACTTC.

The chain joins TRBV6-1 to TRBJ2-7; D is perhaps TRBD1 (6 bases). The CDR3 is made up of 15 amino acids. The V gene lost 0 bases and the J gene lost 3 bases, with 12 bases spanning the gap. CDR1 and CDR2 from the germline V gene are MNHNS and SASEGT. The CDR3 DNA reads TGTGCCAGCAGTGAAGCGAGGACAGACTTCTACGAGCAGTACTTC. Translation gives CASSEARTDFYEQYF.

This clonotype was observed a few times. The chain recombines TRBV6-5 with TRBJ2-3; a possible D gene is TRBD2 (5 bases). V was pared by 6 bases and J by 6 bases, with 19 bases between. Germline loops: CDR1 MNHEY, CDR2 SVGAGI. The length of the CDR3 is 15 residues. The CDR3 bases are TGTGCCAGCAGCTTCCTCCCGGGGTCCCGGGATACGCAGTATTTT. Translated, it gives CASSFLPGSRDTQYF.

The rearrangement joins TRBV2 to TRBJ2-1; possible D gene TRBD1, 6 bases. CDR1 and CDR2 from the germline V gene are SNHLY and FYNNEI. V was shortened by 7 bases and J by 3 bases, with 10 bases between the two germline ends. This CDR3 has 13 residues. The DNA for the CDR3 is TGTGCCAGCATCCCAGGGGACTACAATGAGCAGTTCTTC. This gives the protein CASIPGDYNEQFF.

This clonotype has a handful of counts. This chain links TRBV5-4 with TRBJ2-1, with 7 bases matching TRBD1. V was pared by 3 bases and J by 2 bases, with 8 bases of the junction left unmatched. There are 16 residues in the CDR3. From germline, CDR1 is SGHNT and CDR2 YYREEE (reference sequence). CDR3 residues: CASSSRTGGAYNEQFF. The CDR3 DNA is TGTGCCAGCAGCTCCCGGACAGGAGGCGCCTACAATGAGCAGTTCTTC.

The chain uses TRBV20-1 and TRBJ1-1; D not resolved. Germline CDR1 reads DFQATT; CDR2 reads SNEGSKA (reference sequence). This CDR3 region has 13 residues. CDR3 nucleotide sequence: TGCAGCCCCTCGGCCCAGAATGAGAATGAAGCTTTCTTT. Residues: CSPSAQNENEAFF.

The sample holds one count of this clonotype. The chain carries TRBV18 and TRBJ2-1; 10 positions agree with TRBD2. The length of the CDR3 is 14 residues. From germline, CDR1 is KGHSH and CDR2 LQKENI. V lost 3 bases to trimming and J lost 8 bases; unmatched junction nucleotides: 4. This CDR3 is CASSPSGGQDEQFF. The DNA for the CDR3 is TGTGCCAGCTCACCTAGCGGGGGGCAGGATGAGCAGTTCTTC.

This clonotype has a count of ten or more. V and J are TRBV7-9 and TRBJ2-7, with no clear D. In germline, CDR1 is SEHNR, CDR2 FQNEAQ (reference sequence). The CDR3 consists of 12 residues. Trimming took 5 bases from V and 3 from J, leaving 8 bases between them. The CDR3 spells CASSPRSYEQYF. The CDR3 DNA sequence: TGTGCCAGCAGCCCCCGCAGCTACGAGCAGTACTTC. The full variable domain, with the rest looked up from reference TRBV7-9 and TRBJ2-7, is DTGVSQNPRHKITKRGQNVTFRCDPISEHNRLYWYRQTLGQGPEFLTYFQNEAQLEKSRLLSDRFSAERPKGSFSTLEIQRTEQGDSAMYLCASSPRSYEQYFGPGTRLTVT.